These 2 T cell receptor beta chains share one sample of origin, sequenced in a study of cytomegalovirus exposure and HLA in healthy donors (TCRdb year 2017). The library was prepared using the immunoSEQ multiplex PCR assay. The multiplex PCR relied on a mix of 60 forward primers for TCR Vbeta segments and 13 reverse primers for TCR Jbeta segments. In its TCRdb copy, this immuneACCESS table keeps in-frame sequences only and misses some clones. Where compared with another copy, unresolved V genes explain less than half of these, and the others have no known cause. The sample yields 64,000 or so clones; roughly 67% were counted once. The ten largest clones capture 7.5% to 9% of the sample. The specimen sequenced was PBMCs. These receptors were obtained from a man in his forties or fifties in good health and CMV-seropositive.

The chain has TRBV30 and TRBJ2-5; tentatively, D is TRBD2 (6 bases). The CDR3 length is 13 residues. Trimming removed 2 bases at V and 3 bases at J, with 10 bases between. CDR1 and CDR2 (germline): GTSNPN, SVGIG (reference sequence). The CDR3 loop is CAWSRREKETQYF. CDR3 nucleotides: TGTGCCTGGAGTAGGAGGGAGAAAGAGACCCAGTACTTC.

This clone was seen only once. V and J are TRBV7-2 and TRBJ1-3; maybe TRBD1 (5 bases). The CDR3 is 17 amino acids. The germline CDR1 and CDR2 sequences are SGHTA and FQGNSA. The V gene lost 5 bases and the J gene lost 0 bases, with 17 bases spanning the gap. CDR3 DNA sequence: TGTGCCAGCAGCGCCACCGCAGGGCAAGGCTCTGGAAACACCATATATTTT. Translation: CASSATAGQGSGNTIYF.